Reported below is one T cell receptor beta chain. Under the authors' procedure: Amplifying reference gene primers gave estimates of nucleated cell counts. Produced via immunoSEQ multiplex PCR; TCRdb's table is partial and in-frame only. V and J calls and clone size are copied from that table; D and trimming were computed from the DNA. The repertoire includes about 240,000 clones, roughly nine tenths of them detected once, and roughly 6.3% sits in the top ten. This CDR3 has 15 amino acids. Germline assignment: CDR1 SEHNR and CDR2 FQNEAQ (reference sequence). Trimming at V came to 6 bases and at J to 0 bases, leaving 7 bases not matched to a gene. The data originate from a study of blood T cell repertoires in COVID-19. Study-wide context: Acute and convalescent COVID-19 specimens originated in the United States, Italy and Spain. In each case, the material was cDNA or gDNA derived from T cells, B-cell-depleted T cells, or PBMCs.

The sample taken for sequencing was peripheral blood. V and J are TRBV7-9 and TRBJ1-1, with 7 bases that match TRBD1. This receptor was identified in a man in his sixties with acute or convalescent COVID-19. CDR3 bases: TGTGCCAGCAGGTCAATGGGACAGATGAACACTGAAGCTTTCTTT. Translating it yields CASRSMGQMNTEAFF.